This T cell receptor beta chain stems from a study of shared clonotypes between healthy human individuals. About the research overall: A donor's plate count was three for CD4 naive and three for CD4 memory; CD8 naive had two and CD8 memory one.

The CDR3 runs to 15 residues. V gave up 2 bases and J gave up 5 bases, with 16 bases separating them. Looked up from germline, CDR1 is SGHTA and CDR2 is FQGNSA. Positively selected for CCR7, the CD45RO-negative cells used as naive CD8 cells excluded terminally differentiated effector memory CD45RA+ cells. This clone came up a few times. TCRdb's copy holds only in-frame clones and misses some; the assay was immunoSEQ multiplex PCR. This table holds under 850,000 clones, more than 85% found once. This sequence was found in a man aged 25-40 years in good health. The sequenced sample consisted of naive CD8+ T cells sorted from blood. This sequence joins TRBV7-2 and TRBJ2-7; D gene unclear. CDR3 sequence reads: CASSLRAVGSHEQYF. The CDR3, as DNA: TGTGCCAGCAGCTTAAGGGCAGTGGGTTCCCACGAGCAGTACTTC.